The 30 T cell receptor beta chains given below trace back to one sample, sequenced in a study of blood T cell repertoires in COVID-19. Sequencing was performed with immunoSEQ multiplex PCR; in TCRdb, only in-frame clones are kept and a portion is missing. This sample has some 95,000 clones, with under 85% found just once. The sample was peripheral blood. The source of these receptors is a man aged 65-85 years with acute or convalescent COVID-19.

This clone has a single count. The chain combines TRBV11-2 with TRBJ2-7; 8 bases agree with TRBD2. Germline CDR1 reads SGHAT; CDR2 reads FQNNGV. V shed 0 bases and J 3 bases; nucleotides not matched to a gene: 7. The CDR3 spans 16 residues. CDR3 loop: CASSLEGSGMRYEQYF. The DNA for the CDR3 is TGTGCCAGCAGCTTAGAGGGTAGCGGGATGCGCTACGAGCAGTACTTC.

The rearrangement joins TRBV3-1 (or the pseudogene TRBV3-2) to TRBJ2-7; no clear D. Germline loops: CDR1 LGHDT, CDR2 YNNKEL (reference sequence). There are 11 residues in the CDR3. V lost 3 bases, J lost 8 bases, and 8 bases lay in between. CDR3 residues: CASSHSMQQYF. In DNA, the CDR3 is TGTGCCAGCAGCCATAGCATGCAGCAGTACTTC.

V is TRBV18 and J is TRBJ2-3, with TRBD2 matching over 7 bases. This CDR3 has 16 amino acids. With V trimmed by 6 bases and J by 8 bases, 17 bases remained unmatched. The germline CDR1 and CDR2 sequences are KGHSH and LQKENI. As DNA, the CDR3 is TGTGCCAGCTCCCAAGGACTAGATCCGCGCATTGGTACGCAGTATTTT. Its protein is CASSQGLDPRIGTQYF.

This sequence joins TRBV28 and TRBJ1-2; 11 bases map to TRBD1. The V and J ends lost 5 bases and 8 bases, in that order; junction bases with no gene match: 10. The germline V gene encodes CDR1 MDHEN and CDR2 SYDVKM. This CDR3 has 15 amino acids. The CDR3 DNA follows: TGTGCCAGCAGTACCACAACCGGGACAGGGGGGGGCTACACCTTC. It codes for CASSTTTGTGGGYTF.

The V call is TRBV19, the J call TRBJ2-2; D might be TRBD1 (5 bases). This CDR3 region has 14 residues. CDR1 and CDR2 from the germline V gene are LNHDA and SQIVND (reference sequence). The germline V and J ends were trimmed by 7 bases and 2 bases, with 11 bases remaining between them. Here the CDR3 reads CASKRQPNTGELFF. CDR3 DNA sequence: TGTGCCAGTAAGAGACAGCCAAACACCGGGGAGCTGTTTTTT.

J is TRBJ1-1 and V is TRBV11-3, with TRBD1 as a possible D gene (5 bases). V lost 3 bases, J lost 1 base, and 12 bases lay in between. Germline lookup yields CDR1 SGHNT and CDR2 YENEEA. CDR3 length: 15 residues. In DNA form, the CDR3 reads TGTGCCAGCAGCTTGGGAAGAGGACAGAACACTGAAGCTTTCTTT. Translated: CASSLGRGQNTEAFF. Drawing the rest from reference TRBV11-3 and TRBJ1-1, the complete variable domain is EAGVVQSPRYKIIEKKQPVAFWCNPISGHNTLYWYLQNLGQGPELLIRYENEEAVDDSQLPKDRFSAERLKGVDSTLKIQPAELGDSAVYLCASSLGRGQNTEAFFGQGTRLTVV.

This chain uses TRBV6-6 with TRBJ2-7; 7 bases are shared with TRBD2. The CDR3 loop spans 15 amino acids. J lost 0 bases, V lost 5 bases, and 7 bases had no gene match. Looked up from germline, CDR1 is MNHNY and CDR2 is SVGAGI (reference sequence). In DNA, the CDR3 is TGTGCCAGCAGTCCTCCGGGGGGTAGCTCCTACGAGCAGTACTTC. Protein product: CASSPPGGSSYEQYF.

The chain has TRBV2 and TRBJ2-7, with D unclear. V was pared by 2 bases and J by 8 bases, with 7 bases between. This CDR3 contains 11 residues. Per germline, CDR1 SNHLY and CDR2 FYNNEI. CDR3 sequence (DNA): TGTGCCAGCAGTGAACTGCTAAAGCAGTACTTC. Translated, it gives CASSELLKQYF.

The chain combines TRBV12-5 with TRBJ2-5, with 8 bases aligning to TRBD1. This CDR3 is 13 amino acids long. In germline, CDR1 is LGHNT, CDR2 FRNRAP. The J segment lost 4 bases and the V segment lost 4 bases, leaving 2 bases of the junction unmatched. CDR3 nucleotide sequence: TGTGCTAGTGGTTCCGGGACAGGAGAGACCCAGTACTTC. Translating it yields CASGSGTGETQYF.

The J gene is TRBJ1-2, the V gene TRBV21-1; the D call in the table, TRBD1, was not verified against the DNA. TRBV21-1 has pseudogene status. The CDR3 is 17 residues long. In DNA form, the CDR3 reads TGTGCCAGCAGCAAAGGGGGGGAGGGACAGGCGTCCTATGGCTACACCTTC. It codes for CASSKGGEGQASYGYTF.

This clone was recorded once. This sequence joins TRBV20-1 and TRBJ2-7; D is perhaps TRBD1 (7 bases). The germline V gene has CDR1 DFQATT and CDR2 SNEGSKA (reference sequence). Trimming pared 4 bases from V and 4 bases from J, leaving 8 bases between. The CDR3 is 11 residues long. The CDR3 sequence: CSATGGYEQYF. The CDR3 DNA reads as TGCAGTGCTACAGGGGGGTACGAGCAGTACTTC.

By share, this clone ranks as medium-sized. The rearrangement uses TRBV2 and TRBJ1-1; 7 bases are a match to TRBD1. The CDR3 covers 12 residues. Per the germline V gene, CDR1 is SNHLY and CDR2 is FYNNEI. J lost 6 bases, V lost 8 bases, and 6 bases had no gene match. CDR3 in amino acids: CASGGTVSEAFF. The CDR3 bases are TGTGCCAGCGGAGGGACAGTCTCTGAAGCTTTCTTT.

This clone was seen more than once but under ten times. The V gene is TRBV7-2, the J gene TRBJ2-7; 10 nucleotides agree with TRBD2. Germline CDR1 is SGHTA and CDR2 is FQGNSA. After removal of 5 bases from V and 2 bases from J, the junction contained 6 bases not matched to a gene. This CDR3 has 15 amino acids. The CDR3 loop reads CASSQASGRAYEQYF. The CDR3 nucleotides are TGTGCCAGCAGCCAAGCCAGCGGGAGGGCCTACGAGCAGTACTTC.

The V gene is TRBV27, the J gene TRBJ2-2; 7 bases match TRBD2. The trim removed 2 bases at V and 3 bases at J, leaving 3 bases unmatched. Germline CDR1 reads MNHEY; CDR2 reads SMNVEV (reference sequence). This CDR3 has 15 residues. The CDR3 DNA reads TGTGCCAGCAGTTTAGGGGGGGTGGACACCGGGGAGCTGTTTTTT. Its protein is CASSLGGVDTGELFF.

The genes are TRBV7-3 and TRBJ2-4; TRBD2 matches at 9 bases. The CDR3 has 15 residues. The V gene's germline CDR1 is SGHTA and CDR2 FQGTGA. J gave up 6 bases and V 5 bases, and 8 bases lay outside the gene matches. CDR3 sequence reads: CASSLLAGAGNIQYF. CDR3 DNA: TGTGCCAGCAGCCTATTAGCGGGAGCCGGAAACATTCAGTACTTC.

In its sample, this clone was seen a few times. The CDR3 reads CASSSSGQGFYEQYF. The CDR3 DNA is TGTGCCAGCAGCTCAAGCGGACAGGGATTCTACGAGCAGTACTTC. The gene calls are TRBV27 and TRBJ2-7; TRBD1 matches at 8 bases. The CDR3 extends over 15 amino acids. Germline CDR1 is MNHEY and CDR2 is SMNVEV (reference sequence). V lost 6 bases, J lost 3 bases, and 10 bases stayed unmatched.

This chain links TRBV20-1 with TRBJ2-5; D not resolved. The length of the CDR3 is 10 residues. In germline, CDR1 is DFQATT, CDR2 SNEGSKA (reference sequence). Trimming left V 7 bases short and J 5 bases short, with 8 bases between. The chain's CDR3 is CSGYWETQYF. In DNA, the CDR3 is TGCAGTGGGTACTGGGAGACCCAGTACTTC.

This chain links TRBV28 with TRBJ2-3; 11 nucleotides match TRBD2. V lost 7 bases to trimming and J lost 5 bases; unmatched junction nucleotides: 5. Germline loops: CDR1 MDHEN, CDR2 SYDVKM. The CDR3 extends over 14 amino acids. The CDR3 region has the DNA TGTGCCAGCATAGCGGGAGGGCGGAGAGATACGCAGTATTTT. Translated, it gives CASIAGGRRDTQYF. The whole variable domain, filled in from reference TRBV28 and TRBJ2-3, reads DVKVTQSSRYLVKRTGEKVFLECVQDMDHENMFWYRQDPGLGLRLIYFSYDVKMKEKGDIPEGYSVSREKKERFSLILESASTNQTSMYLCASIAGGRRDTQYFGPGTRLTVL.

This clone was counted many times. Here the CDR3 reads CASSTPGLSHGEQFF. CDR3 DNA sequence: TGTGCCAGCAGCACCCCGGGACTCAGCCACGGTGAGCAGTTCTTC. The gene calls are TRBV27 and TRBJ2-1, with D maybe TRBD2 (6 bases). Trimming removed 6 bases at V and 9 bases at J, with 21 bases between. From germline, CDR1 is MNHEY and CDR2 SMNVEV (reference sequence). The CDR3 consists of 15 residues.

This chain links TRBV28 with TRBJ2-1, with D possibly being TRBD1 (5 bases). The germline V gene encodes CDR1 MDHEN and CDR2 SYDVKM. This CDR3 is 13 amino acids long. Between the trimmed V and J ends, which lost 2 bases and 8 bases, there was a span of 10 bases. CDR3 sequence: CASSLARAHEQFF. In DNA form, the CDR3 reads TGTGCCAGCAGTTTAGCCAGGGCACATGAGCAGTTCTTC.

The chain employs TRBV18 and TRBJ1-6; possible D gene TRBD1, 6 bases. Trimming pared 6 bases from V and 10 bases from J, leaving 13 bases between. The CDR3 extends over 13 amino acids. Germline V gives CDR1 KGHSH, CDR2 LQKENI. The CDR3 sequence is CASSAQGESPLHF. In DNA form, the CDR3 reads TGTGCCAGCTCCGCACAGGGAGAGTCACCCCTCCACTTT.

In the case of this clone: Other DNA variants within this sample encode the same CDR3. The chain has TRBV30 and TRBJ2-7; TRBD1 aligns across 12 bases. Trimming took 3 bases from V and 4 from J; bases not matched to a gene: 1. CDR1 GTSNPN and CDR2 SVGIG come from the germline V gene (reference sequence). This CDR3 region has 13 residues. CDR3 protein: CAWRGQGAYEQYF. CDR3 nucleotides: TGTGCCTGGAGGGGACAGGGGGCATACGAGCAGTACTTC. Full variable domain (outside the CDR3, taken from reference TRBV30 and TRBJ2-7): SQTIHQWPATLVQPVGSPLSLECTVEGTSNPNLYWYRQAAGRGLQLLFYSVGIGQISSEVPQNLSASRPQDRQFILSSKKLLLSDSGFYLCAWRGQGAYEQYFGPGTRLTVT.

The chain recombines TRBV19 with TRBJ2-1; 10 bases line up with TRBD1. Per germline, CDR1 LNHDA and CDR2 SQIVND (reference sequence). Losses at the gene ends were 2 bases for V and 8 bases for J; bases not matched to a gene: 9. This CDR3 region has 16 residues. This CDR3 is CASSIRGGQGLDEQFF. In nucleotides, the CDR3 is TGTGCCAGTAGTATAAGGGGGGGACAGGGGTTAGATGAGCAGTTCTTC.

A word on this clone: Other DNA variants within this sample encode the same CDR3. V gene TRBV7-6 combines with J gene TRBJ2-2, with D possibly being TRBD1 (6 bases). Trimming removed 0 bases from V and 4 bases from J, with 6 bases in between. The CDR3 spans 14 residues. The V gene's germline CDR1 is SGHVS and CDR2 FNYEAQ. The CDR3 spells CASSLAGGTGELFF. Here the CDR3 DNA reads TGTGCCAGCAGCTTAGCAGGGGGCACCGGGGAGCTGTTTTTT. Filled out from reference TRBV7-6 and TRBJ2-2, the complete variable domain reads GAGVSQSPRYKVTKRGQDVALRCDPISGHVSLYWYRQALGQGPEFLTYFNYEAQQDKSGLPNDRFSAERPEGSISTLTIQRTEQRDSAMYRCASSLAGGTGELFFGEGSRLTVL.

This sequence joins TRBV10-3 and TRBJ2-7, with TRBD1 matching 8 bases. Germline V gene data show CDR1 as ENHRY and CDR2 as SYGVKD. V gave up 0 bases and J gave up 2 bases; unmatched junction bases: 12. This CDR3 comprises 18 residues. The CDR3 sequence: CAISESGGRGRRPYEQYF. The CDR3 DNA follows: TGTGCCATCAGTGAGTCGGGGGGCAGGGGGCGACGTCCCTACGAGCAGTACTTC.

This clone was observed at least ten times. The genes are TRBV3-1 (or the pseudogene TRBV3-2) and TRBJ1-4; 8 bases are a match to TRBD1. The CDR3 runs 13 residues. Unmatched junction bases numbered 5, after V lost 2 bases and J lost 12 bases. The germline V gene has CDR1 LGHDT and CDR2 YNNKEL (reference sequence). The CDR3 protein is CASSQLDRGELFF. The CDR3 DNA reads as TGTGCCAGCAGCCAACTAGACAGGGGTGAACTGTTTTTT.

CDR3 protein: CASSDTGTVYNEQFF. CDR3 nucleotides: TGTGCCAGCAGTGATACCGGGACAGTATACAATGAGCAGTTCTTC. The chain is built from TRBV6-2 or TRBV6-3 and TRBJ2-1; TRBD1 matches at 7 bases. J was trimmed by 4 bases and V by 5 bases; bases with no gene match: 8. Looked up from germline, CDR1 is MNHEY and CDR2 is SVGEGT. This CDR3 region has 15 residues.

This chain links TRBV27 with TRBJ2-4; D call uncertain. V was shortened by 5 bases and J by 10 bases, with 15 bases between the two germline ends. Germline-derived CDR1 and CDR2 are MNHEY and SMNVEV (reference sequence). This CDR3 contains 13 residues. As DNA, the CDR3 is TGTGCCAGCAGTCCCCGGTCTTTTGTAATTCAGTACTTC. Translating gives CASSPRSFVIQYF.

The chain joins TRBV11-3 to TRBJ2-7, with D perhaps matching TRBD1 (5 bases). Trimming removed 0 bases at V and 3 bases at J, with 12 bases between. The CDR3 has 15 amino acids. In germline, CDR1 is SGHNT, CDR2 YENEEA. The CDR3 spells CASSLDPTGLYEQYF. The CDR3 nucleotides read TGTGCCAGCAGCTTAGATCCCACAGGCCTCTACGAGCAGTACTTC. Full variable domain (outside the CDR3, taken from reference TRBV11-3 and TRBJ2-7): EAGVVQSPRYKIIEKKQPVAFWCNPISGHNTLYWYLQNLGQGPELLIRYENEEAVDDSQLPKDRFSAERLKGVDSTLKIQPAELGDSAVYLCASSLDPTGLYEQYFGPGTRLTVT.

The chain has TRBV23-1 and TRBJ1-5; D ambiguous. TRBV23-1 is an open reading frame, and its role is uncertain. This CDR3 comprises 14 residues. V lost 2 bases and J 4 bases, leaving 9 bases between the germline ends. The CDR3 is CASSQQVSNQPQHF. In nucleotides, the CDR3 is TGCGCCAGCAGTCAACAGGTCTCTAATCAGCCCCAGCATTTT.